The text below deals with one T cell receptor beta chain. These data belong to a study of technical replicates of blood from a few donors. Measured with immunoSEQ multiplex PCR; TCRdb has only the in-frame clones, and not every one. The data show fewer than 80,000 clones, over 85% seen once. The germline gives CDR1 SNHLY, CDR2 FYNNEI. The CDR3 has 13 amino acids. Trimming took 8 bases from V and 4 from J, leaving 14 bases between them. V is TRBV2 and J is TRBJ1-1; a possible D gene is TRBD1 (5 bases). The receptor was derived from a human donor in good health. Some clones in this sample may be carry-over from other donors' samples. Sequencing was performed on PBMCs. CDR3 bases: TGTGCCAGCTTAGGGCAGGGAGGCACTGAAGCTTTCTTT. This gives the protein CASLGQGGTEAFF.